The clone carrying this T cell receptor (beta chain) came up a few times. Its antigen is unknown. J gave up 1 base and V 6 bases, and 8 bases lay outside the gene matches. The CDR3 loop spans 15 amino acids. Germline loops: CDR1 MNHEY, CDR2 SVGAGI. The record originates from a study of T-cell memory formation after mild COVID-19. Study findings and constraints: Whether day 37 second-wave clones are SARS-CoV-2-specific was not confirmed. Shrinking CD4+ clones were chiefly CM and EM; CD8+ ones were chiefly EMRA.

Researchers used 5'RACE with constant-segment primers to make TCR alpha and TCR beta cDNA libraries that carry sample barcodes and UMIs. One entry per CDR3 protein, called by TCRdb with MiXCR from the 5' RACE reads. The sample holds roughly 110,000 distinct CDR3 sequences, about 24% seen once. The V call is TRBV6-5, the J call TRBJ2-5; 7 bases are shared with TRBD2. This TCR derives from a young man who had mild COVID-19 (a few samples of this study predate the infection). Cell type and time point are not known. The sample consisted of PBMCs or a T cell subset sorted from them (not recorded which). The CDR3 bases are TGTGCCAGCAGGCCAACGGGGGGATCCCAAGAGACCCAGTACTTC. Translated, it gives CASRPTGGSQETQYF.